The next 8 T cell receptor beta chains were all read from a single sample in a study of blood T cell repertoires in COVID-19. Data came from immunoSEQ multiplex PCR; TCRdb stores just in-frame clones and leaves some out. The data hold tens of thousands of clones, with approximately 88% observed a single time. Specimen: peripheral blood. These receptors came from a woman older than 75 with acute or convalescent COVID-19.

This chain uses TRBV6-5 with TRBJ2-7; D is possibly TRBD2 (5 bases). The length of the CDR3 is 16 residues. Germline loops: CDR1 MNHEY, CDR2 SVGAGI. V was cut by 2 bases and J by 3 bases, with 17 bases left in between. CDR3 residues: CASSYSARAMNYEQYF. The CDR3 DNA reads TGTGCCAGCAGTTACAGCGCGCGGGCTATGAACTACGAGCAGTACTTC.

The CDR3 region has the DNA TGTGCCTGGAGTGTAGGCGGGGTTTCCTACGAGCAGTACTTC. It is translated as CAWSVGGVSYEQYF. The gene calls are TRBV30 and TRBJ2-7, with a tentative D call TRBD2 (6 bases). Per germline, CDR1 GTSNPN and CDR2 SVGIG (reference sequence). The CDR3 loop spans 14 amino acids. V gave up 0 bases and J gave up 1 base, with 10 bases separating them.

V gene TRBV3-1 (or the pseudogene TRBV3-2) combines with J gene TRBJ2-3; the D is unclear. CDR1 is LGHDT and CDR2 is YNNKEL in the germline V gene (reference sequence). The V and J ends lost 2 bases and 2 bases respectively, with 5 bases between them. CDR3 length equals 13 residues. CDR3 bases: TGTGCCAGCAGCCAATACAACACAGATACGCAGTATTTT. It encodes CASSQYNTDTQYF.

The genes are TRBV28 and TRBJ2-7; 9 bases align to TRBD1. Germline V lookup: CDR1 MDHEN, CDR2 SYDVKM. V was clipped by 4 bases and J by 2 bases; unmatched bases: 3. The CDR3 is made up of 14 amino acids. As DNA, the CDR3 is TGTGCCAGCAGTTCCGGGACAGGGACCTACGAGCAGTACTTC. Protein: CASSSGTGTYEQYF.

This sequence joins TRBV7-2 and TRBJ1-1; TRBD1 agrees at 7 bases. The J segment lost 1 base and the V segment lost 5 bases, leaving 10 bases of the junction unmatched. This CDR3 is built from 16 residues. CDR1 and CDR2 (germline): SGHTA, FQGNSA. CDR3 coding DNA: TGTGCCAGCAGCCCAAGACAGGGTCTCAGGAACACTGAAGCTTTCTTT. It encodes CASSPRQGLRNTEAFF.

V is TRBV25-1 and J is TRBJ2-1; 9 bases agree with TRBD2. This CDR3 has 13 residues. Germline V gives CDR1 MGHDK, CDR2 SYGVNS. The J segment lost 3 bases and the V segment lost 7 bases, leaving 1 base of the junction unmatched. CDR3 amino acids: CASTSGVYNEQFF. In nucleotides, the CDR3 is TGTGCCAGCACTAGCGGGGTCTACAATGAGCAGTTCTTC.

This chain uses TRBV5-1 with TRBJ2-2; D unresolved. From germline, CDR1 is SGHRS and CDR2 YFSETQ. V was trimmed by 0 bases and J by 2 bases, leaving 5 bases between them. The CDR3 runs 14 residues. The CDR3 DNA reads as TGCGCCAGCAGCTTGGGACAAAACACCGGGGAGCTGTTTTTT. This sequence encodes CASSLGQNTGELFF.

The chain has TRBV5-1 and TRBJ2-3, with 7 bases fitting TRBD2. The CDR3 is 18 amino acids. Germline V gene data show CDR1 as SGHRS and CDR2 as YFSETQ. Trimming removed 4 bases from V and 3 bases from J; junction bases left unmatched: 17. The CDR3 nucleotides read TGCGCCAGCAGCGTGGCCCCTTCGTCGGGGAGGGTAACAGATACGCAGTATTTT. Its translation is CASSVAPSSGRVTDTQYF.